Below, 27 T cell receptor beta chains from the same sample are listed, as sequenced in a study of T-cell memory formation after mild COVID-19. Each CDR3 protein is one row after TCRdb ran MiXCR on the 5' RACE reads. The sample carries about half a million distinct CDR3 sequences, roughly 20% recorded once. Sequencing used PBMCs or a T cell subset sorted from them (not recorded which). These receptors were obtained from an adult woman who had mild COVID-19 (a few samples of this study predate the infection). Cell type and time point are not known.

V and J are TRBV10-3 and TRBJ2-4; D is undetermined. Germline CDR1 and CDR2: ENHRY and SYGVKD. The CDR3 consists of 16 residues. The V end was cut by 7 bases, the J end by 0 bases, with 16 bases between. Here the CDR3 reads CAIILRGTLAKNIQYF. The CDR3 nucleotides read TGTGCCATCATATTGAGAGGAACGCTAGCCAAAAACATTCAGTACTTC.

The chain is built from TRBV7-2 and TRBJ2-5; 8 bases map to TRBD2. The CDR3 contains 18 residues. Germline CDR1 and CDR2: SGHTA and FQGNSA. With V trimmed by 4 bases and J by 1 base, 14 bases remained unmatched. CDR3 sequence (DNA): TGTGCCAGCAGCTCGAGTACGCGGGCTAGCGGGCTCCAAGAGACCCAGTACTTC. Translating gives CASSSSTRASGLQETQYF.

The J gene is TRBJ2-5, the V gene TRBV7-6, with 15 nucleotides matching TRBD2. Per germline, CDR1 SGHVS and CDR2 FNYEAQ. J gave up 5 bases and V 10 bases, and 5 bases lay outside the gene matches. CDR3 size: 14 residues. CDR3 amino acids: CATRTSGGAETQYF. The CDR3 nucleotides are TGTGCCACCCGGACTAGCGGGGGGGCGGAGACCCAGTACTTC.

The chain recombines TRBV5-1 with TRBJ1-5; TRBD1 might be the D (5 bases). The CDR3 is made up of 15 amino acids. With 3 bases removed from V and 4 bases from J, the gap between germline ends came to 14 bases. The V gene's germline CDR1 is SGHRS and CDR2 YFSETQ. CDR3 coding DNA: TGCGCCAGCAGCTGGGGGGTTGGGGCAAATCAGCCCCAGCATTTT. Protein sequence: CASSWGVGANQPQHF. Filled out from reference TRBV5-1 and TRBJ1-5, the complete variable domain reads KAGVTQTPRYLIKTRGQQVTLSCSPISGHRSVSWYQQTPGQGLQFLFEYFSETQRNKGNFPGRFSGRQFSNSRSEMNVSTLELGDSALYLCASSWGVGANQPQHFGDGTRLSIL.

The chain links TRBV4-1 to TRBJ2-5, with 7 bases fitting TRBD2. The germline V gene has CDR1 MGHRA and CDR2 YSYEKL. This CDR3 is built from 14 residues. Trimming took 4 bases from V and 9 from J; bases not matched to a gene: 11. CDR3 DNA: TGCGCCAGCAGCCGGACTAGTCCTGACGCGGCCCAGTACTTC. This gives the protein CASSRTSPDAAQYF.

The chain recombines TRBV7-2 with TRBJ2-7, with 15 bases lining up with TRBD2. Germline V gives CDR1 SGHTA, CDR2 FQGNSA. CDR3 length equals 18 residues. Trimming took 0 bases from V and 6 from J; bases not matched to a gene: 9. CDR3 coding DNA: TGTGCCAGCAGCTTAGCGGGACTAGCGGGAGGTTCGAACTCCGAGCAGTACTTC. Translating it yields CASSLAGLAGGSNSEQYF.

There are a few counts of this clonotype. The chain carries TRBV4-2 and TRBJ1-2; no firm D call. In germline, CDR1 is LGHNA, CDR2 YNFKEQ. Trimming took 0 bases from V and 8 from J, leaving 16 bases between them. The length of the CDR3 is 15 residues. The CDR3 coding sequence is TGTGCCAGCAGCCAAGAGAAAACAGCCCTGGGGGGCTACACCTTC. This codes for CASSQEKTALGGYTF.

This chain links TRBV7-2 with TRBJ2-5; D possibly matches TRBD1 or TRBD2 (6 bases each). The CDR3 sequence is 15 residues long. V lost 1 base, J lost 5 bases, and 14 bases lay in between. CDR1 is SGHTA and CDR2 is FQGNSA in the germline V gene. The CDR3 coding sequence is TGTGCCAGCAGCTTAGGGGGGGCACCAGGGGAGACCCAGTACTTC. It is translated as CASSLGGAPGETQYF.

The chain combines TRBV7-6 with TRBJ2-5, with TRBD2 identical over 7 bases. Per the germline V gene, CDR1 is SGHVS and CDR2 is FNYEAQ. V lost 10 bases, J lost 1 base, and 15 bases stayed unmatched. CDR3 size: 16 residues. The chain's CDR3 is CAIDSAGGGSQETQYF. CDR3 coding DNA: TGTGCCATCGATTCGGCTGGCGGGGGTTCCCAAGAGACCCAGTACTTC. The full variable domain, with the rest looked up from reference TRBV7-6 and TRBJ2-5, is GAGVSQSPRYKVTKRGQDVALRCDPISGHVSLYWYRQALGQGPEFLTYFNYEAQQDKSGLPNDRFSAERPEGSISTLTIQRTEQRDSAMYRCAIDSAGGGSQETQYFGPGTRLLVL.

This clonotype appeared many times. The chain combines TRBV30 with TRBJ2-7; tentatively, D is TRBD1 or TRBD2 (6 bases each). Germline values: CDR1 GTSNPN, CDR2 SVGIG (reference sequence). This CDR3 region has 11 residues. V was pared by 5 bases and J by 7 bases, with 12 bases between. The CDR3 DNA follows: TGTGCCTGGCGTATAGGGGGGGAGCAGTACTTC. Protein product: CAWRIGGEQYF.

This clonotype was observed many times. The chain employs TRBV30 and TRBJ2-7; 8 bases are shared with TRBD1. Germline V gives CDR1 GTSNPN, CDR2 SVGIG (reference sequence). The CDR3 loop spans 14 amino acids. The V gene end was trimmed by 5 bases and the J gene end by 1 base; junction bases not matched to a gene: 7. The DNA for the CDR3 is TGTGCCTGGGCGACAGGGGTCGGTTCCTACGAGCAGTACTTC. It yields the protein CAWATGVGSYEQYF.

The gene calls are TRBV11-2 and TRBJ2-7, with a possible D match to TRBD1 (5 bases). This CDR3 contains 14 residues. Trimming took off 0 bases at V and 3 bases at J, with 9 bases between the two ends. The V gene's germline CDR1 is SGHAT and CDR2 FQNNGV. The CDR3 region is CASSLDRQFYEQYF. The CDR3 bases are TGTGCCAGCAGCTTAGATCGACAGTTCTACGAGCAGTACTTC.

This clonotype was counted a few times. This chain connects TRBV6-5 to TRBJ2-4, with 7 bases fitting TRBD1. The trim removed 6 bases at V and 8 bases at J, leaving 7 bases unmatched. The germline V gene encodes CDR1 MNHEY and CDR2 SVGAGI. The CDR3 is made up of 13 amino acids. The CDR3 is CASSPTGLDIQYF. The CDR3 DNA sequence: TGTGCCAGCAGCCCGACAGGGTTGGACATTCAGTACTTC.

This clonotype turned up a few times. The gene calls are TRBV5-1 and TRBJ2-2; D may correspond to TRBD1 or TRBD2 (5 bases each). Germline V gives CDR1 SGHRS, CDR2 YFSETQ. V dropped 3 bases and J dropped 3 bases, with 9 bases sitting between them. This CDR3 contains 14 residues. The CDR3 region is CASSWGRHTGELFF. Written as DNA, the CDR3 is TGCGCCAGCAGCTGGGGACGGCACACCGGGGAGCTGTTTTTT.

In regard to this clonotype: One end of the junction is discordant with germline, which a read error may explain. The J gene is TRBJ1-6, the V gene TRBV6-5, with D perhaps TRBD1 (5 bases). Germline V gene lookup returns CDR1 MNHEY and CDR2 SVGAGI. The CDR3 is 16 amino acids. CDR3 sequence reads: CASSPRTTSHNSPLHF. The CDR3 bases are TGTGCCAGCAGCCCTCGGACAACCTCCCATAATTCACCCCTCCACTTT.

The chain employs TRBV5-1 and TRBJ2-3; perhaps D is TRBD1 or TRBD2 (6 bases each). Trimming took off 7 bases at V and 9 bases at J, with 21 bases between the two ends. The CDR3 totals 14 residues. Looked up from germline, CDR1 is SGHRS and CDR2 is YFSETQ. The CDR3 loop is CASSSRAGGWTQYF. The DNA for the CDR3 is TGCGCCAGCTCCTCGCGGGCCGGGGGCTGGACGCAGTATTTT. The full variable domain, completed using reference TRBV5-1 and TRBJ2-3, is KAGVTQTPRYLIKTRGQQVTLSCSPISGHRSVSWYQQTPGQGLQFLFEYFSETQRNKGNFPGRFSGRQFSNSRSEMNVSTLELGDSALYLCASSSRAGGWTQYFGPGTRLTVL.

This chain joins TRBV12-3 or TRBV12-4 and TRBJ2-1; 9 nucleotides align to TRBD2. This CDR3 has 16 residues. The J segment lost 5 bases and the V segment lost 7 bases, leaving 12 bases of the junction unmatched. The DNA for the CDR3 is TGTGCCAGCACCCCCGGAGGGGCGGGGGGGCACAATGAGCAGTTCTTC. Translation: CASTPGGAGGHNEQFF.

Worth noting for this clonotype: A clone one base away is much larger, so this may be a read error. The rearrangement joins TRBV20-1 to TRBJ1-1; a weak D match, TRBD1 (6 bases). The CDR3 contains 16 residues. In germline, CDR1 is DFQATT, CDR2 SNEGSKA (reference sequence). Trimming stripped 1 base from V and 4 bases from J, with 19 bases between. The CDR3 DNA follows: TGCAGTGCTAGAGCCCGGGACATGGGATGGAGCACTGAAGCTTTCTTT. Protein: CSARARDMGWSTEAFF.

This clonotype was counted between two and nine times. The CDR3 DNA reads as TGTGCCAGCAGACCGATGGGGACAGGCGGGACGCAGTATTTT. Protein product: CASRPMGTGGTQYF. The chain joins TRBV3-1 to TRBJ2-3; 8 bases agree with TRBD1. CDR3 size: 14 residues. Germline V CDR1 and CDR2: LGHDT, YNNKEL (reference sequence). V lost 6 bases, J lost 9 bases, and 11 bases stayed unmatched.

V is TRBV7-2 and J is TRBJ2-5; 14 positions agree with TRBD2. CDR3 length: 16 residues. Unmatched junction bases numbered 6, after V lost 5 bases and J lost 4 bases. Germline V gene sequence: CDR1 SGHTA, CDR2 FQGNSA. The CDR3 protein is CASSQGLAGEGETQYF. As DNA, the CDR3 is TGTGCCAGCAGCCAGGGACTAGCGGGAGAGGGAGAGACCCAGTACTTC.

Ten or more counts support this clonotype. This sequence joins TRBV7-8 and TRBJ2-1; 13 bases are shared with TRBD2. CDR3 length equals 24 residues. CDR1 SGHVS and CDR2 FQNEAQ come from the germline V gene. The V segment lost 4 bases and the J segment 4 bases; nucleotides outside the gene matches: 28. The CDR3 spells CASSSPGLAGVSKKMGRIYNEQFF. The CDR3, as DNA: TGTGCCAGCAGCTCACCAGGACTAGCGGGAGTTAGTAAGAAGATGGGGAGAATTTACAATGAGCAGTTCTTC.

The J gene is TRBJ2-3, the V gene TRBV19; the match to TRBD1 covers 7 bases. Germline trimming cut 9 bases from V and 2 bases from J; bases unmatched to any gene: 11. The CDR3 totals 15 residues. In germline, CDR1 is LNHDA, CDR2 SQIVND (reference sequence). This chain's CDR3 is CASSRSGQITDTQYF. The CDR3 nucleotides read TGTGCCAGCTCTAGATCGGGACAGATCACAGATACGCAGTATTTT.

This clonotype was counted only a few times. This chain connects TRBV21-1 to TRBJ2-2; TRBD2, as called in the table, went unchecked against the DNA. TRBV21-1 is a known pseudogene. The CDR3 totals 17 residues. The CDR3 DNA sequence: TGTGCCCGACGACCGGGACTAGCGGGAGTAAATACCGGGGAGCTGTTTTTT. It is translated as CARRPGLAGVNTGELFF.

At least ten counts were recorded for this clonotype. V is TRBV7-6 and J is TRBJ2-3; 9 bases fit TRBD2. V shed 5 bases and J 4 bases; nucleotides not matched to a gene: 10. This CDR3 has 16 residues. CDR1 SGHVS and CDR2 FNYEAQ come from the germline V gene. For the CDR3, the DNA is TGTGCCAGCAGCCCTCTTAGCGGGAGCGGGTCAGATACGCAGTATTTT. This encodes CASSPLSGSGSDTQYF.

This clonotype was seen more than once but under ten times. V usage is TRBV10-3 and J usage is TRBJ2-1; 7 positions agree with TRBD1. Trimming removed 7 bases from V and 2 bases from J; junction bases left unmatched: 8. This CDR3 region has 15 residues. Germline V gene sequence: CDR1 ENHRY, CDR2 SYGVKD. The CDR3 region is CAIKPTGWTYNEQFF. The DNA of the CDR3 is TGTGCCATCAAGCCGACAGGGTGGACCTACAATGAGCAGTTCTTC.

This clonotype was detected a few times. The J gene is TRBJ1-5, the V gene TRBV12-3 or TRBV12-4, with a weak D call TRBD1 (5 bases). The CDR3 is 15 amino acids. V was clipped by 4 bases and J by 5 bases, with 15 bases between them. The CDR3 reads CASSYNTGFDQPQHF. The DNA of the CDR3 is TGTGCCAGCAGTTACAACACAGGTTTCGATCAGCCCCAGCATTTT.

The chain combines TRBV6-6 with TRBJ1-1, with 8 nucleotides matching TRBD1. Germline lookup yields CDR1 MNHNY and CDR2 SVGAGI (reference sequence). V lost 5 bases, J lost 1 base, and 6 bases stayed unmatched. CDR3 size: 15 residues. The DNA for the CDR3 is TGTGCCAGCAGTCATGCTGGGACAGGGAACACTGAAGCTTTCTTT. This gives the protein CASSHAGTGNTEAFF.